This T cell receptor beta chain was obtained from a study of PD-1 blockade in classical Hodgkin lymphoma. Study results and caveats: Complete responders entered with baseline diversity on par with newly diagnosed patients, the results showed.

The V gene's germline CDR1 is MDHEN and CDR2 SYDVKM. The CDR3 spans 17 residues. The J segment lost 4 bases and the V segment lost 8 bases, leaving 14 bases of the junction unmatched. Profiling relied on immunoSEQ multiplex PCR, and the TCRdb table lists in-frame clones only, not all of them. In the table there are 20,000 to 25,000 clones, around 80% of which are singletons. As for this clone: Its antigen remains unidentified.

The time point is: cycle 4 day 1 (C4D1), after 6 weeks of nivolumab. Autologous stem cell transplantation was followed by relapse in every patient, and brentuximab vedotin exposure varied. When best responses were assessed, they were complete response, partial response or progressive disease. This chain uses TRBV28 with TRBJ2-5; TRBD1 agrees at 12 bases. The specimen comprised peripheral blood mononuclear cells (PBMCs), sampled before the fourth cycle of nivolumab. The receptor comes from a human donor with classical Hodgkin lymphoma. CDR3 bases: TGTGCCAGCCGCGATCGGGTGGGACAGGGGGCCTCAGAGACCCAGTACTTC. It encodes CASRDRVGQGASETQYF.